This entry is about one T cell receptor beta chain. Antigen unknown. V was trimmed by 0 bases and J by 3 bases, leaving 18 bases between them. In germline, CDR1 is SEHNR, CDR2 FQNEAQ (reference sequence). The CDR3 length is 18 residues. This entry belongs to a study of shared clonotypes between healthy human individuals. The study's findings and limits: Sharing of clonotypes among donors was expected to vary with sequencing depth. Enrolling few donors narrowed the genetic and exposure-history diversity that was represented.

Template for every sorted-subset replicate PCR totaled 150 to 250 ng DNA, approximately 30,000 T cell genomes. This table comes from immunoSEQ multiplex PCR, and its TCRdb copy is limited to in-frame clones, with some not included. Among 2,500,000 or so clones, around 94% were seen once, and the ten largest hold 0.13% to 0.15%. The sequence was collected from a man aged 18 to 30 in good health. Sequenced material: naive CD4+ T cells sorted from blood. Regarding subset: CD45RA+ positively selected. The chain links TRBV7-9 to TRBJ1-5; the D gene is possibly TRBD1 (6 bases). DNA of the CDR3: TGTGCCAGCAGCTTAGCTGTCGGGACAACGGGGGACAATCAGCCCCAGCATTTT. The encoded protein is CASSLAVGTTGDNQPQHF.